One sample yielded the 18 T cell receptor beta chains listed below, sequenced in a study of cytomegalovirus exposure and HLA in healthy donors (dated by TCRdb to the late 2010s). Library preparation used the immunoSEQ multiplex PCR assay. The multiplex PCR relied on a mix of 60 forward primers for TCR Vbeta segments and 13 reverse primers for TCR Jbeta segments. The source is immuneACCESS, and TCRdb retained only in-frame sequences with V and J called. Part of the clones is not carried over; for the studies checked, unresolved V genes explain less than half of this, and the remainder is unexplained. The sample table holds 85,000 to 130,000 clones, of which roughly 71% were seen once. The top ten clonotypes cover 2.5% to 3.5% of the sample. What was sequenced was PBMCs. The receptors derive from a male donor in good health and CMV-seropositive.

This chain connects TRBV2 to TRBJ2-2, with TRBD2 matching over 8 bases. Unmatched junction bases numbered 8, after V lost 5 bases and J lost 6 bases. Germline CDR1 and CDR2: SNHLY and FYNNEI. CDR3 length equals 15 residues. The CDR3 nucleotides are TGTGCCAGCAGTCGGACTAGCCCGGGACCCGGGGAGCTGTTTTTT. This sequence encodes CASSRTSPGPGELFF.

As concerns this clone: The junction does not match germline at one end; this may be a read error. This sequence joins TRBV30 and TRBJ1-2; 8 bases match TRBD1. CDR1 is GTSNPN, CDR2 SVGIG, per germline (reference sequence). The CDR3 has 13 amino acids. The CDR3 loop is CAWSWGQEDGYPF. The CDR3 DNA sequence: TGTGCCTGGAGTTGGGGACAGGAAGATGGCTACCCCTTC.

The table lists this clone with a count of one. The chain joins TRBV9 to TRBJ2-1, with 9 bases aligning to TRBD2. The CDR3 has 17 residues. After removal of 3 bases from V and 8 bases from J, the junction contained 15 bases not matched to a gene. Germline V gene data show CDR1 as SGDLS and CDR2 as YYNGEE. The CDR3 sequence is CASSGNSGSTPPHEQFF. The DNA for the CDR3 is TGTGCCAGCAGCGGAAATAGCGGGAGTACCCCCCCCCATGAGCAGTTCTTC.

This clone appeared once. J is TRBJ2-1 and V is TRBV5-4; 9 positions match TRBD2. Germline CDR1 is SGHNT and CDR2 is YYREEE (reference sequence). V dropped 7 bases and J dropped 7; count of bases not matched to a gene: 12. The CDR3 totals 15 residues. In DNA form, the CDR3 reads TGTGCCAGCCGAATTCTAGCGGGACTACAGAATGAGCAGTTCTTC. Encoded protein: CASRILAGLQNEQFF. The whole variable domain, filled in from reference TRBV5-4 and TRBJ2-1, reads ETGVTQSPTHLIKTRGQQVTLRCSSQSGHNTVSWYQQALGQGPQFIFQYYREEENGRGNFPPRFSGLQFPNYSSELNVNALELDDSALYLCASRILAGLQNEQFFGPGTRLTVL.

Only one count was recorded for this clone. The gene calls are TRBV21-1 and TRBJ1-5; TRBD1 was called by the table and not checked on the DNA. TRBV21-1 is labeled a pseudogene. The CDR3 has 14 amino acids. The CDR3 DNA follows: TGTGCCAGCAGGGTCAGGGGAAGCAATCAGCCCCAGCATTTT. Its translation is CASRVRGSNQPQHF.

This clone has only a few counts. V gene TRBV25-1 combines with J gene TRBJ1-1, with a weak D call TRBD1 (5 bases). Germline lookup yields CDR1 MGHDK and CDR2 SYGVNS. V was cut by 7 bases and J by 1 base, with 16 bases left in between. This CDR3 spans 15 amino acids. CDR3 residues: CASTAYRWGNTEAFF. As DNA, the CDR3 is TGTGCCAGCACTGCCTACAGGTGGGGGAACACTGAAGCTTTCTTT.

The rearrangement uses TRBV7-2 and TRBJ2-5; TRBD1 matches at 11 bases. The CDR3 runs 16 residues. Germline V CDR1 and CDR2: SGHTA, FQGNSA. V shed 5 bases and J 2 bases; nucleotides not matched to a gene: 7. DNA of the CDR3: TGTGCCAGCAGCCCCGGGACAGGGGGAGGGCAAGAGACCCAGTACTTC. Translating gives CASSPGTGGGQETQYF.

This clone was counted between two and nine times. The J gene is TRBJ2-4, the V gene TRBV19; the match to TRBD2 covers 7 bases. Per the germline V gene, CDR1 is LNHDA and CDR2 is SQIVND (reference sequence). Trimming removed 6 bases from V and 0 bases from J; junction bases left unmatched: 20. The CDR3 has 20 residues. The CDR3 DNA is TGTGCCAGTAGCCTACGACCCCCCGGGACTACCCCGCTAGCCAAAAACATTCAGTACTTC. As protein: CASSLRPPGTTPLAKNIQYF.

This chain uses TRBV7-8 with TRBJ2-3, with D possibly TRBD1 on 5 matching bases. From germline, CDR1 is SGHVS and CDR2 FQNEAQ. The V and J ends lost 5 bases and 1 base respectively, with 13 bases between them. The CDR3 is 15 residues long. CDR3 sequence (DNA): TGTGCCAGCAGCCTAGGCCTCAGGGGCACAGATACGCAGTATTTT. This translates into CASSLGLRGTDTQYF.

This chain joins TRBV4-3 and TRBJ2-3; maybe TRBD2 (5 bases). There are 15 residues in the CDR3. Per the germline V gene, CDR1 is LGHNA and CDR2 is YSLEER. V lost 3 bases to trimming and J lost 3 bases, with 13 bases between them. The CDR3 spells CASSQSDYSTDTQYF. The CDR3 bases are TGCGCCAGCAGCCAGTCCGACTACTCTACAGATACGCAGTATTTT.

The V gene is TRBV28, the J gene TRBJ1-5; D is unclear. The V gene lost 7 bases and the J gene lost 7 bases, with 17 bases spanning the gap. The CDR3 covers 14 residues. The germline V gene has CDR1 MDHEN and CDR2 SYDVKM. The CDR3 reads CASNARSPVQPQHF. The CDR3 DNA sequence: TGTGCCAGCAATGCCAGGTCCCCCGTCCAGCCCCAGCATTTT.

This rearrangement joins TRBV19 to TRBJ2-7; 8 nucleotides align to TRBD1. Germline CDR1 is LNHDA and CDR2 is SQIVND (reference sequence). The CDR3 contains 15 residues. V shed 6 bases, J shed 4 bases, and the junction held 11 bases outside the gene matches. The CDR3 sequence: CASSARADRAYEQYF. CDR3 nucleotides: TGTGCCAGTAGCGCCAGGGCGGACAGGGCTTACGAGCAGTACTTC. The variable domain in full, with the rest retrieved from reference TRBV19 and TRBJ2-7, is DGGITQSPKYLFRKEGQNVTLSCEQNLNHDAMYWYRQDPGQGLRLIYYSQIVNDFQKGDIAEGYSVSREKKESFPLTVTSAQKNPTAFYLCASSARADRAYEQYFGPGTRLTVT.

The rearrangement links TRBV5-1 to TRBJ2-3; 7 nucleotides agree with TRBD1. The length of the CDR3 is 15 residues. J lost 4 bases, V lost 2 bases, and 7 bases had no gene match. Per germline, CDR1 SGHRS and CDR2 YFSETQ. The CDR3: CASSLQGSRSDTQYF. The CDR3, as DNA: TGCGCCAGCAGCTTACAGGGGTCCAGATCAGATACGCAGTATTTT.

The rearrangement joins TRBV5-1 to TRBJ2-1; TRBD2 aligns across 12 bases. The CDR3 runs 14 residues. Trimming removed 2 bases from V and 9 bases from J; junction bases left unmatched: 3. From germline, CDR1 is SGHRS and CDR2 YFSETQ. Here the CDR3 reads CASSLSLAGGEQFF. For the CDR3, the DNA is TGCGCCAGCAGCTTATCACTAGCGGGAGGTGAGCAGTTCTTC.

The chain links TRBV7-2 to TRBJ2-7; D may be TRBD1 (5 bases). The CDR3 totals 14 residues. Germline V gives CDR1 SGHTA, CDR2 FQGNSA. Trimming removed 4 bases at V and 3 bases at J, with 13 bases between. The CDR3 DNA reads TGTGCCAGCAGCTCAGACAGAGGTTACTACGAGCAGTACTTC. Translating gives CASSSDRGYYEQYF.

This clone was detected once. Written as DNA, the CDR3 is TGCGCCACCCCCGGGGGGGGTGTCAGTCAGCCCCAGCATTTT. Translation gives CATPGGGVSQPQHF. This chain links TRBV23-1 with TRBJ1-5, with a possible D match to TRBD1 (5 bases). TRBV23-1 qualifies as an ORF whose function is uncertain. The V gene lost 10 bases and the J gene lost 6 bases, with 19 bases spanning the gap. CDR3 size: 14 residues.

The chain carries TRBV30 and TRBJ2-3, with 16 bases lining up with TRBD2. The CDR3 covers 16 residues. CDR1 and CDR2 (germline): GTSNPN, SVGIG (reference sequence). Trimming at V came to 3 bases and at J to 1 base, leaving 1 base not matched to a gene. CDR3: CAWRGTSGGGTDTQYF. CDR3 bases: TGTGCCTGGAGGGGGACTAGCGGGGGGGGCACAGATACGCAGTATTTT.

This clone appeared a single time. The rearrangement uses TRBV19 and TRBJ1-5, with TRBD1 matching over 10 bases. J gave up 5 bases and V 2 bases, and 12 bases lay outside the gene matches. The germline gives CDR1 LNHDA, CDR2 SQIVND (reference sequence). CDR3 length equals 18 residues. CDR3 amino acids: CASSITGQGQGSYQPQHF. The CDR3, as DNA: TGTGCCAGTAGTATAACGGGACAGGGGCAGGGGTCATATCAGCCCCAGCATTTT.